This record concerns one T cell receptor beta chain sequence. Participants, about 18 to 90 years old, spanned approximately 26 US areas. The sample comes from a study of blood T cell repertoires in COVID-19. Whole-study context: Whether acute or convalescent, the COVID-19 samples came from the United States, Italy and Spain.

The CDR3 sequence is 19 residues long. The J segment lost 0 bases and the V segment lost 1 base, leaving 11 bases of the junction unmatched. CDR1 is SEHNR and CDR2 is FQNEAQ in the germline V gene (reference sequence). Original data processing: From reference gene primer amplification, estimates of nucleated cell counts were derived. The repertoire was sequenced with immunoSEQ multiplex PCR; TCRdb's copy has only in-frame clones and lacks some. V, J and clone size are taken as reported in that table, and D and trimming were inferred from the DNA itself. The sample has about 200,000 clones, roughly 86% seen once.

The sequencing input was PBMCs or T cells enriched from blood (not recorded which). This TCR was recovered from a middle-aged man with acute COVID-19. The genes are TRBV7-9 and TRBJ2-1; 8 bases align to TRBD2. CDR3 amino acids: CASSLEWTSSSSSYNEQFF. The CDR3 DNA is TGTGCCAGCAGCTTAGAATGGACTAGCTCCTCGAGCTCCTACAATGAGCAGTTCTTC.